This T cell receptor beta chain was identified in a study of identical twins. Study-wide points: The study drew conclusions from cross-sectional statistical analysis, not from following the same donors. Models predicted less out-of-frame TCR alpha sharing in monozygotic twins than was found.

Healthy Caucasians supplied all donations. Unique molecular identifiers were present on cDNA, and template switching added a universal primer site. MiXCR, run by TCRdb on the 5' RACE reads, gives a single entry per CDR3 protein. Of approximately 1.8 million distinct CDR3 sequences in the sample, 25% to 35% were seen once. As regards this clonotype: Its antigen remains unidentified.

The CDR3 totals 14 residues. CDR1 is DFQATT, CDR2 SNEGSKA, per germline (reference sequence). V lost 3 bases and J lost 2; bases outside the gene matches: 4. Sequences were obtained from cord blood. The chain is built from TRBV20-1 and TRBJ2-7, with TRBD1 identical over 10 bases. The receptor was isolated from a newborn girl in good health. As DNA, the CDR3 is TGCAGTGCTAGTTTGACAGGGGGCCCCTACGAGCAGTACTTC. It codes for CSASLTGGPYEQYF.